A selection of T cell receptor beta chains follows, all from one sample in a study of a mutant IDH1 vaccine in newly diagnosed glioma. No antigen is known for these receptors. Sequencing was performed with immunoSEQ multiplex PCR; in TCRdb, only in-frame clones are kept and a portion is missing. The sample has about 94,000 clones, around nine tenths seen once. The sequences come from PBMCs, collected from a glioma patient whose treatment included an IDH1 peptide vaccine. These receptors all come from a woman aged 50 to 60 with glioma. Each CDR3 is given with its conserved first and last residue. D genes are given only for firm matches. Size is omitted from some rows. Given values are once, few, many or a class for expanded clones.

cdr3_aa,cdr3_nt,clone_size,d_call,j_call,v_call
CAWNDGINYGYTF,TGTGCCTGGAACGACGGGATTAACTATGGCTACACCTTC,-,-,TRBJ1-2,TRBV30
CAWSPDYSTDTQYF,TGTGCCTGGAGCCCGGACTATAGCACAGATACGCAGTATTTT,-,-,TRBJ2-3,TRBV30
CASSPQGQGSASPLHF,TGTGCCAGCAGCCCCCAGGGACAGGGGAGCGCGTCACCCCTCCACTTT,-,TRBD1,TRBJ1-6,TRBV9
CASSLGPPEAFF,TGTGCCAGCAGCTTAGGTCCGCCTGAAGCTTTCTTT,-,-,TRBJ1-1,TRBV7-8
CASSDYRDPLKVQYF,TGTGCCAGCAGTGACTACAGGGATCCCCTGAAGGTGCAGTACTTC,-,-,TRBJ2-7,TRBV6-5
CASRFGQGGQPQHF,TGTGCCAGCAGGTTCGGACAGGGGGGTCAGCCCCAGCATTTT,-,TRBD1,TRBJ1-5,TRBV6-5
CAWSVFTGRSYGYTF,TGTGCCTGGAGTGTCTTTACAGGTCGGTCATATGGCTACACCTTC,-,-,TRBJ1-2,TRBV30
CASSLAGGSYEQYF,TGTGCCAGCAGTTTGGCAGGGGGATCCTACGAGCAGTACTTC,-,TRBD1,TRBJ2-7,TRBV28
CASSLARQDKNIQYF,TGTGCCAGCAGCTTAGCAAGGCAGGACAAAAACATTCAGTACTTC,-,-,TRBJ2-4,TRBV7-9
CASSLTGETEAFF,TGTGCCAGCTCACTTACAGGTGAAACTGAAGCTTTCTTT,-,-,TRBJ1-1,TRBV18
CASSLGQGVRTNEKLFF,TGTGCCAGCAGTTTAGGACAGGGCGTCCGGACTAATGAAAAACTGTTTTTT,-,TRBD1,TRBJ1-4,TRBV28
CASSPGVSASTDTQYF,TGTGCCAGCTCACCAGGGGTTAGCGCTAGCACAGATACGCAGTATTTT,-,-,TRBJ2-3,TRBV18
CASSLSSSGTYSGNTIYF,TGTGCCAGCAGTTTGTCATCGTCAGGGACTTACTCTGGAAACACCATATATTTT,-,-,TRBJ1-3,TRBV28
CSARGGTSGSYEQYF,TGCAGCGCTAGGGGCGGGACTAGCGGTTCCTACGAGCAGTACTTC,-,TRBD2,TRBJ2-7,TRBV29-1
CASSPTTRTGSYEQYF,TGTGCCAGCAGTCCGACCACTAGAACAGGGTCCTACGAGCAGTACTTC,-,-,TRBJ2-7,TRBV2
CSVSGANVLTF,TGCAGCGTTTCCGGGGCCAACGTCCTGACTTTC,once,-,TRBJ2-6,TRBV20-1
CASSLEAGGVNEQFF,TGTGCTAGCAGCTTAGAGGCGGGAGGTGTAAATGAGCAGTTCTTC,-,TRBD2,TRBJ2-1,TRBV7-7
CASSLGVAGVVETQYF,TGTGCCAGCAGCTTAGGGGTAGCGGGAGTGGTGGAGACCCAGTACTTC,-,TRBD2,TRBJ2-5,TRBV11-2
CASSFVGTNTEAFF,TGTGCCAGCAGCTTCGTCGGCACGAACACTGAAGCTTTCTTT,-,-,TRBJ1-1,TRBV5-8
CAWSISDTQYF,TGTGCCTGGAGTATCTCTGATACGCAGTATTTT,-,-,TRBJ2-3,TRBV30
CASSQEEGLASYNEQFF,TGTGCCAGCAGCCAAGAAGAGGGACTAGCATCCTACAATGAGCAGTTCTTC,-,TRBD2,TRBJ2-1,TRBV14
CSVDTGVANTGELFF,TGCAGCGTGGACACAGGGGTAGCGAACACCGGGGAGCTGTTTTTT,-,TRBD1,TRBJ2-2,TRBV29-1
CSAAGTGQETQYF,TGCAGCGCTGCCGGGACAGGGCAAGAGACCCAGTACTTC,once,TRBD1,TRBJ2-5,TRBV29-1
CSVVNYNEQFF,TGCAGCGTTGTAAACTACAATGAGCAGTTCTTC,-,-,TRBJ2-1,TRBV29-1
CASSPGTVYGYTF,TGTGCCAGCAGCCCCGGGACAGTCTATGGCTACACCTTC,-,TRBD1,TRBJ1-2,TRBV5-6
CASRRSGSDTQYF,TGTGCCAGTAGGAGATCAGGATCAGATACGCAGTATTTT,-,-,TRBJ2-3,TRBV19
CASSMGTGINQPQHF,TGTGCCAGTAGTATGGGCACAGGGATCAACCAGCCCCAGCATTTT,-,-,TRBJ1-5,TRBV19
CASSLERGDEQYF,TGTGCCAGCAGCTTAGAGAGGGGGGACGAGCAGTACTTC,-,-,TRBJ2-7,TRBV7-6
CASSFLQGYEQYF,TGTGCCAGCAGCTTCTTACAGGGCTACGAGCAGTACTTC,-,-,TRBJ2-7,TRBV7-9
CASNLRDRGYEQYF,TGTGCCAGCAACCTCCGGGACAGGGGCTACGAGCAGTACTTC,once,TRBD1,TRBJ2-7,TRBV28
CASSPGQSSYNSPLHF,TGTGCCAGCAGCCCAGGGCAAAGCTCCTATAATTCACCCCTCCACTTT,-,-,TRBJ1-6,TRBV4-2
CASSRRTGLADRVSYEQYF,TGCGCCAGCAGCCGAAGAACGGGACTAGCGGACCGGGTAAGCTACGAGCAGTACTTC,-,TRBD2,TRBJ2-7,TRBV4-1
CASSSSVEQFF,TGTGCCAGCTCCTCATCGGTTGAGCAGTTCTTC,-,-,TRBJ2-1,TRBV18
CAWSPWAGTYEQYF,TGTGCCTGGAGCCCCTGGGCAGGGACCTACGAGCAGTACTTC,once,-,TRBJ2-7,TRBV30
CASSLTVAKNIQYF,TGTGCCAGCAGTTTGACGGTAGCCAAAAACATTCAGTACTTC,-,-,TRBJ2-4,TRBV27
CASRYSGSGYEQYF,TGTGCCAGCAGGTATAGCGGGAGTGGGTACGAGCAGTACTTC,-,TRBD2,TRBJ2-7,TRBV2
CASSLDESGKAYNEQFF,TGTGCCAGCAGCTTAGATGAGTCAGGGAAAGCCTACAATGAGCAGTTCTTC,-,-,TRBJ2-1,TRBV11-2
CASGHRGNTEAFF,TGTGCCAGCGGGCACAGGGGGAACACTGAAGCTTTCTTT,-,TRBD1,TRBJ1-1,TRBV13
CASSRDVSNEKLFF,TGCGCCAGCAGCCGGGACGTCTCTAATGAAAAACTGTTTTTT,-,-,TRBJ1-4,TRBV5-1
CASRTPRGLNTEAFF,TGTGCCAGCAGGACCCCGAGAGGGCTGAACACTGAAGCTTTCTTT,-,-,TRBJ1-1,TRBV27
CASSPHAVGGFNTEAFF,TGCGCCAGCAGCCCCCACGCTGTGGGAGGTTTTAACACTGAAGCTTTCTTT,-,-,TRBJ1-1,TRBV4-1